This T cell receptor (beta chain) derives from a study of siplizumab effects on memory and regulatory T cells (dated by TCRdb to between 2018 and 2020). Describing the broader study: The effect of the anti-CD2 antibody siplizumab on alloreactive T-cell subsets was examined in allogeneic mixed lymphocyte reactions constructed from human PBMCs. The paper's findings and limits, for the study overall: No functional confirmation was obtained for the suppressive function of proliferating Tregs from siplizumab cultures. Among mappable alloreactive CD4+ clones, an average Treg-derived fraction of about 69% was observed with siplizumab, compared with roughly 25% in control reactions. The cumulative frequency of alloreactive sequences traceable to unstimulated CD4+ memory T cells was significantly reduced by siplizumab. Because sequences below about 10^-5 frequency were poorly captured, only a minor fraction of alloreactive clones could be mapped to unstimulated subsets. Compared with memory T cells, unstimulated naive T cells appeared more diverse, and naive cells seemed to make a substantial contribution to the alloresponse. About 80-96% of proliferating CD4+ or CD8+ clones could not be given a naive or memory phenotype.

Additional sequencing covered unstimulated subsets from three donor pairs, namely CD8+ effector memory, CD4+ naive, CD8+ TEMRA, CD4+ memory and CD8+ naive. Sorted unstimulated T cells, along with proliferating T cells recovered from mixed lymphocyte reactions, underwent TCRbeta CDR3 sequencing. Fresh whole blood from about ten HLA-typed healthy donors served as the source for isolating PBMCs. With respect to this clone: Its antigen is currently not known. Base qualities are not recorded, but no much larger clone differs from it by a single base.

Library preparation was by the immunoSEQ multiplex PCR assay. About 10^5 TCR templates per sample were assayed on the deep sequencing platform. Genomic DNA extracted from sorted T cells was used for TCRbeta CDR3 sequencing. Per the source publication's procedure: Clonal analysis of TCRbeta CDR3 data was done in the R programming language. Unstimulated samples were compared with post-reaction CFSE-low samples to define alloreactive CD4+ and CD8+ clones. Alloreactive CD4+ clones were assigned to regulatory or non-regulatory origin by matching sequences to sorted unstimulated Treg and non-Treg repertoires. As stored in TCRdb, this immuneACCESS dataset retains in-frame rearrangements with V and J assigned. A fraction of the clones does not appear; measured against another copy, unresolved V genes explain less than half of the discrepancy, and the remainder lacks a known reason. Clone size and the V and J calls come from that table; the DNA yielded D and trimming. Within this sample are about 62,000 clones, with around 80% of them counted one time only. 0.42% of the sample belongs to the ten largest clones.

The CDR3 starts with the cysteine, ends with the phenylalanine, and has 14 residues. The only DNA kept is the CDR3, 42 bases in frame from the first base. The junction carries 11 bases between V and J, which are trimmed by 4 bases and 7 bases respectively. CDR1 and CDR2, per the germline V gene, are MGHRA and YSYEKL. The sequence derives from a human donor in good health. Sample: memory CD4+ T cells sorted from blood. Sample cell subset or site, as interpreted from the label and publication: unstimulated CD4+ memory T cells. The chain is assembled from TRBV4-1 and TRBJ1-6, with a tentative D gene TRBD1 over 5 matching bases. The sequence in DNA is TGCGCCAGCAGCCTAGAGACAGCAAATTCACCCCTCCACTTT. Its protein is CASSLETANSPLHF.